The 28 T cell receptor beta chains listed next were all sequenced from one sample in a study of blood T cell repertoires in COVID-19. The assay was immunoSEQ multiplex PCR, and TCRdb's table has in-frame clones only and misses some. The data contain around 310,000 clones, approximately 88% of them singletons. The source material was PBMCs or T cells enriched from blood (not recorded which). These TCRs come from a man aged 25-40 years who had recovered from COVID-19.

The chain carries TRBV7-8 and TRBJ2-5, with TRBD2 identical over 11 bases. Germline V gene data show CDR1 as SGHVS and CDR2 as FQNEAQ. The CDR3 spans 15 residues. V lost 7 bases, J lost 4 bases, and 8 bases stayed unmatched. The CDR3 protein is CASIASGGMTETQYF. The CDR3, as DNA: TGTGCCAGCATCGCTAGCGGGGGGATGACAGAGACCCAGTACTTC.

This clone was seen just once. The chain combines TRBV6-5 with TRBJ1-2, with D tentatively TRBD1 (6 bases). Germline CDR1 and CDR2: MNHEY and SVGAGI. This CDR3 is 14 amino acids long. With 6 bases removed from V and 5 bases from J, the gap between germline ends came to 16 bases. The CDR3 DNA reads TGTGCCAGCAGCGAGATCACTACAGGGTATGGCTACACCTTC. Amino acids: CASSEITTGYGYTF.

This clone was detected once. The chain links TRBV9 to TRBJ1-3, with D hard to call. Trimming took off 0 bases at V and 4 bases at J, with 5 bases between the two ends. The CDR3 runs to 13 residues. Germline V lookup: CDR1 SGDLS, CDR2 YYNGEE. CDR3 DNA sequence: TGTGCCAGCAGCGTAGACGAGGGAAACACCATATATTTT. Its protein product is CASSVDEGNTIYF. Complete variable domain (other parts from reference TRBV9 and TRBJ1-3): DSGVTQTPKHLITATGQRVTLRCSPRSGDLSVYWYQQSLDQGLQFLIQYYNGEERAKGNILERFSAQQFPDLHSELNLSSLELGDSALYFCASSVDEGNTIYFGEGSWLTVV.

The chain is built from TRBV7-9 and TRBJ2-4; TRBD2 might be the D (5 bases). Germline V gives CDR1 SEHNR, CDR2 FQNEAQ (reference sequence). The CDR3 is made up of 16 amino acids. The V end was cut by 1 base, the J end by 0 bases, with 10 bases between. The CDR3 is CASSLDPGLAKNIQYF. Written as DNA, the CDR3 is TGTGCCAGCAGCTTAGATCCGGGATTAGCCAAAAACATTCAGTACTTC.

The rearrangement links TRBV9 to TRBJ2-3; a weak D match, TRBD2 (7 bases). Germline values: CDR1 SGDLS, CDR2 YYNGEE. This CDR3 is 15 amino acids long. With 2 bases removed from V and 2 bases from J, the gap between germline ends came to 12 bases. CDR3 loop: CASSVGGAFTDTQYF. The CDR3 nucleotides read TGTGCCAGCAGCGTGGGGGGGGCCTTCACAGATACGCAGTATTTT.

This clone was recorded many times. The V and J genes are TRBV19 and TRBJ1-1; 7 bases match TRBD1. This CDR3 is 16 amino acids long. Trimming cost V 5 bases and J 2 bases; bases outside gene matches: 11. Germline loops: CDR1 LNHDA, CDR2 SQIVND (reference sequence). The CDR3: CASSFSRTGGNTEAFF. CDR3 coding DNA: TGTGCCAGTAGTTTTTCTCGGACAGGAGGCAACACTGAAGCTTTCTTT.

The gene calls are TRBV24-1 and TRBJ2-1; 7 bases are shared with TRBD1. The CDR3 has 17 residues. The ends lost 3 bases at V and 2 bases at J; junction bases unmatched: 9. CDR1 and CDR2 (germline): KGHDR, SFDVKD. The CDR3 spells CATSDPTGQSTYNEQFF. CDR3 bases: TGTGCCACCAGTGATCCAACGGGACAGTCAACCTACAATGAGCAGTTCTTC.

The chain is built from TRBV28 and TRBJ1-5, with TRBD1 as a possible D gene (5 bases). The germline V gene has CDR1 MDHEN and CDR2 SYDVKM. V lost 7 bases and J 11 bases, leaving 15 bases between the germline ends. There are 12 residues in the CDR3. The CDR3 coding sequence is TGTGCCAGCAACCCGGGACTTTCGTCCCAGCATTTT. Its protein product is CASNPGLSSQHF. The whole variable domain, remainder taken from reference TRBV28 and TRBJ1-5, is DVKVTQSSRYLVKRTGEKVFLECVQDMDHENMFWYRQDPGLGLRLIYFSYDVKMKEKGDIPEGYSVSREKKERFSLILESASTNQTSMYLCASNPGLSSQHFGDGTRLSIL.

The J gene is TRBJ2-5, the V gene TRBV29-1; 8 nucleotides align to TRBD1. Germline trimming cut 4 bases from V and 4 bases from J; bases unmatched to any gene: 11. The CDR3 has 15 amino acids. Germline loops: CDR1 SQVTM, CDR2 ANQGSEA. Here the CDR3 DNA reads TGCAGCGTTGTGGACCGGACAGGGAGTCGAGAGACCCAGTACTTC. This translates into CSVVDRTGSRETQYF. The variable domain in full, completed from reference TRBV29-1 and TRBJ2-5, reads SAVISQKPSRDICQRGTSLTIQCQVDSQVTMMFWYRQQPGQSLTLIATANQGSEATYESGFVIDKFPISRPNLTFSTLTVSNMSPEDSSIYLCSVVDRTGSRETQYFGPGTRLLVL.

The chain is built from TRBV7-9 and TRBJ1-4; 7 nucleotides line up with TRBD1. CDR3 size: 15 residues. V lost 5 bases to trimming and J lost 5 bases; unmatched junction nucleotides: 8. Germline CDR1 and CDR2: SEHNR and FQNEAQ (reference sequence). The CDR3 coding sequence is TGTGCCAGCAGCGGAGACAGGGTACTGAATGAAAAACTGTTTTTT. Translating gives CASSGDRVLNEKLFF. The whole variable domain, remainder taken from reference TRBV7-9 and TRBJ1-4, is DTGVSQNPRHKITKRGQNVTFRCDPISEHNRLYWYRQTLGQGPEFLTYFQNEAQLEKSRLLSDRFSAERPKGSFSTLEIQRTEQGDSAMYLCASSGDRVLNEKLFFGSGTQLSVL.

The chain uses TRBV4-2 and TRBJ1-5, with TRBD1 identical over 9 bases. The CDR3 has 15 amino acids. With 5 bases clipped from V and 4 bases from J, the junction kept 6 bases outside the gene matches. CDR1 and CDR2 from the germline V gene are LGHNA and YNFKEQ. The CDR3 loop reads CASSSPGQGNQPQHF. The CDR3, as DNA: TGTGCCAGCAGCTCACCGGGACAGGGTAATCAGCCCCAGCATTTT.

The CDR3 DNA follows: TGTGCCACCAGTGACGCCGCGGAGACCCAGTACTTC. It codes for CATSDAAETQYF. The chain carries TRBV24-1 and TRBJ2-5; D ambiguous. The CDR3 length is 12 residues. Looked up from germline, CDR1 is KGHDR and CDR2 is SFDVKD. V shed 4 bases and J shed 5 bases, with 7 bases lying between them.

The gene calls are TRBV21-1 and TRBJ2-2; TRBD2, the D gene given by the table, was not confirmed from the DNA. TRBV21-1 is a known pseudogene. CDR3 size: 16 residues. CDR3 protein: CASRYFGGKKTGELFF. CDR3 bases: TGTGCCAGCAGATATTTCGGGGGTAAGAAAACCGGGGAGCTGTTTTTT.

The rearrangement uses TRBV29-1 and TRBJ2-7, with 10 bases lining up with TRBD1. Germline CDR1 and CDR2: SQVTM and ANQGSEA. The CDR3 is 13 residues long. V was clipped by 3 bases and J by 4 bases; unmatched bases: 3. This chain's CDR3 is CSVEGTGDYEQYF. CDR3 bases: TGCAGCGTTGAGGGGACAGGGGATTACGAGCAGTACTTC.

This sequence joins TRBV28 and TRBJ1-1; D remains ambiguous. This CDR3 is 15 amino acids long. V was trimmed by 4 bases and J by 3 bases, leaving 15 bases between them. The germline CDR1 and CDR2 sequences are MDHEN and SYDVKM. The CDR3 here is CASSSGIKGYTEAFF. The CDR3 nucleotides read TGTGCCAGCAGTTCCGGGATAAAAGGGTACACTGAAGCTTTCTTT.

V gene TRBV29-1 combines with J gene TRBJ1-3; D remains ambiguous. The V gene's germline CDR1 is SQVTM and CDR2 ANQGSEA. Trimming shortened V by 4 bases and J by 11 bases, and 15 bases separated the two germline ends. This CDR3 is 12 amino acids long. CDR3 residues: CSVGGQERAIYF. CDR3 nucleotide sequence: TGCAGCGTTGGTGGGCAAGAAAGAGCCATATATTTT.

V gene TRBV18 combines with J gene TRBJ1-1; D remains unclear. Germline loops: CDR1 KGHSH, CDR2 LQKENI. Trimming removed 5 bases at V and 1 base at J, with 8 bases between. This CDR3 has 13 residues. The CDR3 loop reads CASSRHPNTEAFF. The CDR3 DNA follows: TGTGCCAGCTCAAGACACCCGAACACTGAAGCTTTCTTT.

This clone was recorded only once. V usage is TRBV7-8 and J usage is TRBJ1-5; D is possibly TRBD1 (5 bases). The V end was cut by 2 bases, the J end by 0 bases, with 8 bases between. The V gene's germline CDR1 is SGHVS and CDR2 FQNEAQ. This CDR3 spans 15 amino acids. The CDR3 loop is CASSLTGNSNQPQHF. DNA for the CDR3: TGTGCCAGCAGCTTAACAGGCAATAGCAATCAGCCCCAGCATTTT.

The chain combines TRBV30 with TRBJ1-5; the match to TRBD1 covers 10 bases. The V gene end was trimmed by 1 base and the J gene end by 5 bases; junction bases not matched to a gene: 2. Germline V gene lookup returns CDR1 GTSNPN and CDR2 SVGIG (reference sequence). CDR3 size: 14 residues. The CDR3: CAWSETGGDQPQHF. In DNA, the CDR3 is TGTGCCTGGAGTGAGACAGGGGGCGATCAGCCCCAGCATTTT.

The chain is built from TRBV5-1 and TRBJ1-1, with D maybe TRBD1 (6 bases). V lost 1 base, J lost 4 bases, and 20 bases lay in between. Germline values: CDR1 SGHRS, CDR2 YFSETQ. The CDR3 length is 17 residues. CDR3 sequence: CASSLNGPTRGVTEAFF. Here the CDR3 DNA reads TGCGCCAGCAGCTTGAACGGCCCCACCAGGGGTGTCACTGAAGCTTTCTTT.

This clone was seen more than once but under ten times. The chain couples TRBV7-9 to TRBJ1-1; unclear D gene. Germline CDR1 is SEHNR and CDR2 is FQNEAQ (reference sequence). Trimming removed 0 bases from V and 1 base from J, with 6 bases in between. The CDR3 consists of 14 residues. CDR3 sequence (DNA): TGTGCCAGCAGCTTAGCGTCCGGGAACACTGAAGCTTTCTTT. Protein: CASSLASGNTEAFF.

The gene calls are TRBV7-9 and TRBJ2-5, with TRBD2 matching 8 bases. The CDR3 loop spans 15 amino acids. Germline values: CDR1 SEHNR, CDR2 FQNEAQ (reference sequence). Unmatched junction bases numbered 6, after V lost 5 bases and J lost 1 base. The CDR3 DNA reads TGTGCCAGCAGCCCGGGGGGGACCTCCCAAGAGACCCAGTACTTC. It codes for CASSPGGTSQETQYF.

The chain carries TRBV10-1 and TRBJ2-7, with 8 bases aligning to TRBD1. The V segment lost 3 bases and the J segment 3 bases; nucleotides outside the gene matches: 7. The CDR3 sequence is 15 residues long. Germline values: CDR1 WNHNN, CDR2 SYGVQD (reference sequence). The CDR3 spells CASSDSGQGNYEQYF. The CDR3 DNA reads TGCGCCAGCAGTGATTCCGGACAGGGTAACTACGAGCAGTACTTC.

The chain carries TRBV28 and TRBJ2-5; the D is unclear. This CDR3 has 10 residues. V lost 10 bases to trimming and J lost 4 bases, with 7 bases between them. Looked up from germline, CDR1 is MDHEN and CDR2 is SYDVKM. DNA of the CDR3: TGTGCCACTATACGAGAGACCCAGTACTTC. Translated: CATIRETQYF.

Worth noting for this clone: Within the sample, other DNA sequences also encode this same CDR3. As DNA, the CDR3 is TGTGCCAGCAGTTTGGGACAGAACTATGGCTACACCTTC. This gives the protein CASSLGQNYGYTF. The J gene is TRBJ1-2, the V gene TRBV28, with 7 bases matching TRBD1. Germline V gene sequence: CDR1 MDHEN, CDR2 SYDVKM. The CDR3 is 13 residues long. The V gene end was trimmed by 3 bases and the J gene end by 2 bases; junction bases not matched to a gene: 0.

The gene calls are TRBV7-9 and TRBJ1-3; D is unclear. Germline CDR1 and CDR2: SEHNR and FQNEAQ (reference sequence). The CDR3 length is 14 residues. V gave up 8 bases and J gave up 0 bases, with 11 bases separating them. The CDR3 nucleotides read TGTGCCAGCGCAAGGCCTAGCTCTGGAAACACCATATATTTT. This encodes CASARPSSGNTIYF.

The chain joins TRBV18 to TRBJ1-1; 9 bases agree with TRBD1. After removal of 6 bases from V and 4 bases from J, the junction contained 6 bases not matched to a gene. CDR3 length: 14 residues. CDR1 is KGHSH, CDR2 LQKENI, per germline. The DNA for the CDR3 is TGTGCCAGCTCTTACGACAGGGGGGGCACTGAAGCTTTCTTT. This encodes CASSYDRGGTEAFF.

The chain links TRBV19 to TRBJ2-1; the match to TRBD2 covers 8 bases. J was trimmed by 5 bases and V by 1 base; bases with no gene match: 4. CDR1 is LNHDA and CDR2 is SQIVND in the germline V gene (reference sequence). The CDR3 sequence is 15 residues long. CDR3 DNA sequence: TGTGCCAGTAGTATAGCTCTAGCGGGCCACAATGAGCAGTTCTTC. Translating gives CASSIALAGHNEQFF.